Below, one TCR beta chain is given with its context. The clone's antigen remains unknown. These data come from a study of cytomegalovirus exposure and HLA in healthy donors (dated by TCRdb to 2016 to 2017). In terms of the full investigation: In an earlier analysis of under 750 of the donors, less than 350 Gb of sequence data and just under 120 million unique TCR beta sequences from 150 million to 200 million T cells were reported. In an earlier analysis of 550 to 700 of the donors, high-throughput TCR beta sequencing was used to judge whether each TCR beta V gene segment behaved as functional or pseudogenic. Because of strong linkage in the cohort, roughly five DR-DQ haplotypes were treated as single units for association and clustering. In the later analysis, no new phenotypic data were used to find candidate immune exposures; instead, reliance was placed on TCR beta sequences and their occurrence across donors. Donor age, sex, ethnicity and CMV serostatus were compiled together with the repertoire data. The aim of the study was to test whether cataloging public T cell receptors could identify signatures of past pathogen exposure. The study profiled the T cell repertoires of fewer than 850 subjects by immunosequencing and related them to cytomegalovirus serostatus. The number of typed donors differed by locus: roughly 629-630 for A, B, C, DRB1 and DQB1; 500 to 550 for DQA1; 606 for DPA1; and about 450 for DPB1. Every repertoire in the discovery cohort had been generated on one and the same sequencing platform. To predict cytomegalovirus infection status, the study combined high-throughput TCR immunosequencing, statistical association of individual TCRs with disease status, and machine learning. Besides the first cohort of approximately 670 subjects, a separate validation cohort made up of 120 different subjects was used. Among around 400 genotyped donors of the cohort, an average of approximately 240,000 unique TCR beta nucleotide sequences was sequenced per donor, of which about 18% were non-productive. Both class I and class II loci were covered by HLA typing, at four-digit resolution. Among the roughly 400 genotyped donors, about 85% belonged to the genetic ancestry cluster associated with self-reported Caucasian donors. An early release covering about 600 HLA-typed donors comprised about 300 gigabases of sequencing data and about 90 million unique TCR sequences. A later genetic analysis took genome-wide SNP genotypes for about three fifths of the roughly 700 donors and used that subset as a discovery cohort. A later analysis re-examined previously published TCR beta repertoires from 600 to 700 donors and added high-resolution HLA genotyping to investigate patterns of TCR occurrence.

Trimming removed 3 bases from V and 2 bases from J, leaving 7 bases between the germline ends. CDR1 and CDR2, looked up from the germline V gene (reference sequence), are GTSNPN and SVGIG. The CDR3 holds 12 amino acids from the cysteine to the phenylalanine. Just CDR3 DNA is preserved here, 36 bases in frame from base 1. The method behind the library was the immunoSEQ multiplex PCR assay. For the multiplex PCR, a mixture combining 60 forward primers for TCR Vbeta segments and 13 reverse primers for TCR Jbeta segments was used. The CDR3 region of rearranged TCR beta genes was amplified from genomic DNA by a multiplex PCR assay. Amplified TCR beta libraries were sequenced as 87-base-pair reads on the Illumina HiSeq System. Regarding the original processing steps: A later analysis counted approximately 84 million unique TCR beta chains across the 666 repertoires, and 9 million to 14 million of these chains were shared by at least two donors. To remove PCR and sequencing errors, raw reads were error-corrected and collapsed into unique sequences using a nearest-neighbor algorithm that merged closely related sequences. V, D and J gene segments were assigned by aligning CDR3 sequences to IMGT reference sequences. For a sequence to be retained, at least a six-nucleotide match to both a V gene segment and a J gene segment was required. A rearrangement counted as productive if the CDR3 had no stop codons and remained in frame with V and J, and every other rearrangement counted as non-productive. CDR3 was defined by IMGT convention, running from the second conserved V-encoded cysteine to the conserved J-encoded phenylalanine. Sequences without an unambiguous match to a single V gene segment were excluded from the earlier analysis of a few hundred of the donors. An earlier analysis of a few hundred of the donors called V segments functional above 56.7% productive rearrangements and segregating when the between-donor standard deviation exceeded 5%. To diagnose cytomegalovirus status from the catalog of TCR beta chain sequences, a statistical classification framework was built. In a later analysis, V and J genes were assigned by comparing TCR nucleotide sequences against IMGT/GENE-DB human TR gene sequences. In a later analysis, CDR3 sequences and most-parsimonious VDJ recombination scenarios were assigned using the TCRdist pipeline. In a later analysis, each TCR beta chain was defined by its CDR3 amino acid sequence together with its V-gene family, and reads lacking a unique V-gene family were excluded. A later analysis removed 592 highly shared, low-generation-probability nucleotide sequences to deal with suspected cross-contamination and a sequencing artifact. In a later analysis, a clonal expansion index was calculated for each public chain from normalized within-repertoire ranks of inferred template counts. In a later analysis, generation probabilities were computed using a VDJ recombination model fitted to out-of-frame rearrangements, and the results were checked against IGoR. In a later analysis, TCR-TCR, TCR-HLA and TCR-CMV co-occurrence was scored with hypergeometric tests, and a repertoire-size bias correction was applied to TCR pairs. A later analysis estimated false discovery rates by permuting HLA or CMV assignments 20 times. A later analysis grouped co-occurring TCRs with DBSCAN, adding TCRdist sequence similarity when clustering within HLA-allele-positive subsets. Repertoires with fewer than 30,000 or more than 120,000 public chains were left out of co-occurrence clustering, as were five repertoires with anomalous nucleotide sharing. TCRdb provides this immuneACCESS table in a form limited to in-frame rearrangements. Some clones are lacking; in checked studies, under half of them reflect an unresolved V gene, and why the rest are absent is not known. The V and J calls and the clone size are those of that table, but D and trimming were determined from the DNA. This sample's listing comprises tens of thousands of clones. The top ten constitute less than 2.5% of the sample.

What the study reported, not specific to this receptor: Most TCR sequences were seen in very few donors, while some public TCRs were found in many individuals. This cohort had only TCR beta chains sequenced, and the lack of alpha or paired-chain data limited which features could be detected. According to a later analysis, parvovirus B19, influenza, CMV and Epstein-Barr virus appeared linked to several top co-occurrence clusters. The classifier was reported to diagnose cytomegalovirus status with high specificity and sensitivity in both the original and validation cohorts. Linkage disequilibrium might explain the correlated functional status among segregating V segments, but an unknown experimental factor could not be excluded. Three of the identified cytomegalovirus-associated TCR beta chains were confirmed in vitro to be specific for cytomegalovirus antigens. Roughly uniform sequencing depth across donors was assumed in presence/absence analyses, although this assumption may not hold. When HLA alleles, especially DR and DQ, strongly co-occurred, TCR associations were difficult to assign to individual alleles. Compared with equally common non-associated chains, HLA-associated TCR beta chains in a later analysis were more clonally expanded and had lower generation probabilities. Broadly in line with IMGT annotations, most TCR beta V segments showed up in productive rearrangements about 87% or about 30% of the time in an earlier analysis of several hundred of the donors. In a later analysis, the rate of TCR association differed among HLA loci, with DRB1 alleles having the most associated TCRs and HLA-C alleles having the fewest. A later genetic analysis associated a missense DCLRE1C variant with V-gene and J-gene trimming of TCR beta chains, and an independent cohort replicated the association. Over 15 rarely observed V segments, including chromosome 9 orphons, were excluded from the earlier analysis of about 500 of the donors because counts were too low. A later analysis associated about 17,000 TCR beta sequences with specific HLA alleles at a false discovery rate of 0.05. Immune exposure information for the cohort was limited to CMV serostatus. Because HLA typing was missing for some donors at each locus, association tests included only the typed subset. According to the authors, the approach could potentially be generalized to other disease states and immunological phenotypes. Most CMV-associated TCR beta chains appeared to be HLA-restricted in a later analysis, and the HLA associations seemed to be driven largely by CMV exposure. A group of highly shared sequence variants was considered likely to be a technical artifact of the sequencing pipeline. A further reported finding was that TCR beta sequences accurately predicted the HLA-A and HLA-B alleles for most subjects in the first cohort. Compared with the approximately 700-donor mean, donors in an Asian-associated ancestry cluster had fewer N-insertions in productive TCRs, according to a later genetic analysis. Some IMGT-functional V segments, including TRBV6-2 and TRBV6-3, could not be told apart with the 87-base-pair reads, so those segments were excluded. The study gave a list of about 150 TCR beta chains associated with cytomegalovirus.

The cohort comprised fewer than 700 healthy bone marrow donors. Cohort members were all nominally healthy when sampled, although unrecorded immune exposures were likely present. The donor tested CMV seronegative and was one of the 352 seronegative cohort members. A peripheral blood sample was provided by each donor, and peripheral blood mononuclear cells were used for TCR beta sequencing. Genomic DNA was extracted from the blood cell samples with the Qiagen DNeasy Blood Extraction Kit. Here the chain combines TRBV30 and TRBJ1-2; a weak D assignment points to TRBD1 (5 bases agree). The sequenced sample consisted of PBMCs. The clonotype was recovered from a female donor in good health and CMV-seronegative. The DNA sequence is TGTGCCTGGAGGGGGCTAAACTATGGCTACACCTTC. This is translated as CAWRGLNYGYTF.